A single sample is the source of the 8 T cell receptor beta chains below, sequenced in a study of metastatic and nonmetastatic thyroid tumors. No treatment had been given to any patient before thyroid surgery. Using MiXCR, TCRdb reanalyzed the PCR reads. The sample carries about 22,000 clones, more than 15% recorded once. Input material: adjacent normal tissue. These receptors originate from a male donor with papillary thyroid cancer or a benign thyroid nodule (not recorded which). Some clones in this sample may be carry-over from other donors' samples.

This clone was picked up many times. V and J are TRBV11-2 and TRBJ1-3, with 8 positions matching TRBD1. Germline CDR1 is SGHAT and CDR2 is FQNNGV. V lost 1 base to trimming and J lost 7 bases; unmatched junction nucleotides: 12. CDR3 length equals 17 residues. CDR3 in amino acids: CASSLGYSTGDMNTIYF. Here the CDR3 DNA reads TGTGCCAGCAGCTTAGGTTATTCGACAGGGGATATGAACACCATATATTTT.

This sequence joins TRBV6-1 and TRBJ1-5, with 8 bases identical to TRBD1. J gave up 1 base and V 6 bases, and 2 bases lay outside the gene matches. The CDR3 contains 14 residues. CDR1 and CDR2 from the germline V gene are MNHNS and SASEGT. The CDR3 DNA is TGTGCCAGCAGGGCAGGGGGCAGCAATCAGCCCCAGCATTTT. It yields the protein CASRAGGSNQPQHF.

In its sample, this clone was seen many times. The CDR3 nucleotides are TGCGCCAGCAGCTTGCTCCCTGTGGGGGGCGGGTACGAGCAGTACGTC. This gives the protein CASSLLPVGGGYEQYV. This sequence joins TRBV5-1 and TRBJ2-7, with D perhaps matching TRBD1 or TRBD2 (6 bases each). Germline V gene sequence: CDR1 SGHRS, CDR2 YFSETQ. Trimming took 1 base from V and 4 from J, leaving 18 bases between them. This CDR3 has 16 amino acids.

Points on this clone: One end of the junction does not line up with germline, which may come from a read error. This sequence joins TRBV6-5 and TRBJ2-3, with 7 bases aligning to TRBD2. The CDR3 totals 18 residues. Germline CDR1 is MNHEY and CDR2 is SVGAGI. This CDR3 is CASGYARGSSGGPYTQYF. The CDR3 nucleotides read TGTGCCAGCGGTTACGCCCGTGGGAGCTCGGGAGGTCCATATACGCAGTATTTT.

A word on this clone: Sequence at one end of the junction differs from germline and may be a read error. The rearrangement uses TRBV15 and TRBJ2-1; 7 bases line up with TRBD2. Germline-derived CDR1 and CDR2 are LNHNV and YYDKDF (reference sequence). The length of the CDR3 is 17 residues. The CDR3 here is CATSKVSGASSYNEQFF. CDR3 nucleotide sequence: TGTGCCACAAGCAAAGTAAGCGGGGCCAGCTCCTACAATGAGCAGTTCTTC.

This clone was counted ten times or more. The J gene is TRBJ2-1, the V gene TRBV9; possibly TRBD2 for D (8 bases). The CDR3 has 19 amino acids. Germline CDR1 reads SGDLS; CDR2 reads YYNGEE. V was pared by 5 bases and J by 5 bases, with 29 bases between. The CDR3 reads CASSHNRGGERGRNNEQFF. CDR3 nucleotides: TGTGCCAGCAGTCATAACAGGGGAGGCGAGCGGGGGAGGAACAATGAGCAGTTCTTC.

This clone is labeled as medium-sized. V is TRBV6-6 and J is TRBJ2-1; D is possibly TRBD2 (5 bases). Trimming cost V 0 bases and J 5 bases, with 17 bases left between them. From germline, CDR1 is MNHNY and CDR2 SVGAGI (reference sequence). The CDR3 is made up of 17 amino acids. The CDR3 loop is CASSYSISTRTHNEQFF. The CDR3 DNA reads as TGTGCCAGCAGTTACTCGATATCTACTAGGACGCACAATGAGCAGTTCTTC.

This clone was recorded many times. V usage is TRBV7-9 and J usage is TRBJ2-1; 11 positions match TRBD2. CDR1 SEHNR and CDR2 FQNEAQ come from the germline V gene (reference sequence). This CDR3 region has 15 residues. Germline trimming cut 5 bases from V and 5 bases from J; bases unmatched to any gene: 5. The CDR3 coding sequence is TGTGCCAGCAGCGACCTAGCGGGGGGAAACAATGAGCAGTTCTTC. Translation gives CASSDLAGGNNEQFF. The full variable domain, in which reference TRBV7-9 and TRBJ2-1 provide the parts outside the CDR3, is DTGVSQNPRHKITKRGQNVTFRCDPISEHNRLYWYRQTLGQGPEFLTYFQNEAQLEKSRLLSDRFSAERPKGSFSTLEIQRTEQGDSAMYLCASSDLAGGNNEQFFGPGTRLTVL.